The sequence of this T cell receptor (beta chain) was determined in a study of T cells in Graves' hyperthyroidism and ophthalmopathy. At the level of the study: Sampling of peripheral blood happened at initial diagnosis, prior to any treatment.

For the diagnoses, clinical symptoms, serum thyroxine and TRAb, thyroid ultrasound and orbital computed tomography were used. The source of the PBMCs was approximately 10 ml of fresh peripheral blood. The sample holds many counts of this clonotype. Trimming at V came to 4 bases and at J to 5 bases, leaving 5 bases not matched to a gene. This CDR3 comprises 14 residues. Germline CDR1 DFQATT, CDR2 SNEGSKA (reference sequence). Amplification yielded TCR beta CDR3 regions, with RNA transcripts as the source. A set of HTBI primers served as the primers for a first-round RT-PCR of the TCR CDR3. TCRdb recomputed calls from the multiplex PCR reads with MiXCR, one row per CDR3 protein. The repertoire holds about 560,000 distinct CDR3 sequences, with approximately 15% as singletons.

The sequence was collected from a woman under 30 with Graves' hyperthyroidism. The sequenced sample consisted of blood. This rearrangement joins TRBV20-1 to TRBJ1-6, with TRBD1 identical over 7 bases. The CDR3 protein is CSATPGQNNSPLHF. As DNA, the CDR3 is TGCAGTGCTACTCCGGGACAGAATAATTCACCCCTCCACTTT.